This entry features one T cell receptor (beta chain) sequence. Its specificity is unknown. This specimen comes from a study of cytomegalovirus exposure and HLA in healthy donors. General study findings and limits: CMV serostatus stood as the only immune exposure information on hand. Versus the approximately 700-donor mean, an Asian-associated ancestry cluster reportedly showed fewer N-insertions in a later analysis.

This PCR relied on a set of 60 Vbeta primers and 13 Jbeta primers. This table comes from immunoSEQ multiplex PCR, and its TCRdb copy is limited to in-frame clones, with some not included. Seen here are roughly 110,000 clones, about four fifths observed once, and the top ten hold 5% to 7.5%. The TCR sequence derives from a woman between 50 and 59 years old in good health and CMV-seropositive. The sequenced sample was PBMCs.

As DNA, the CDR3 is TGCAGCGTTGTGGACAGGGGAGGGTCCAAGAACACTGAAGCTTTCTTT. It yields the protein CSVVDRGGSKNTEAFF. This chain connects TRBV29-1 to TRBJ1-1, with 9 bases that match TRBD1. There are 16 residues in the CDR3. Germline V lookup: CDR1 SQVTM, CDR2 ANQGSEA. V shed 4 bases and J 1 base; nucleotides not matched to a gene: 10.